This T cell receptor beta chain was captured by sequencing in a study of graft-versus-host responses after intestinal transplantation. About the study: The study gave all recipients anti-thymocyte globulin induction, then tacrolimus and steroids for about 3 years. Study-level points and caveats: The authors found GvH clones in recipient marrow, some appearing first in ileum or blood. Subjects displaying graft-donor T cell macrochimerism possessed elevated graft-versus-host to host-versus-graft clonal ratios inside allografts.

Some clones are missing from TCRdb's copy, which holds only in-frame ones; the method was immunoSEQ multiplex PCR. The top ten clones hold approximately 9.1% of a sample with 10,000 to 14,000 clones, less than 80% of them seen once. Germline V lookup: CDR1 LNHDA, CDR2 SQIVND (reference sequence). CDR3 length equals 15 residues. With 6 bases removed from V and 5 bases from J, the gap between germline ends came to 19 bases. Turning to this clone: Its matching antigen is unknown.

Once graft tissue had been processed, intraepithelial and lamina propria lymphocytes were released. This chain connects TRBV19 to TRBJ2-5, with D unresolved. This receptor was taken from a human patient who received an intestinal transplant, so some T cells may come from the graft donor. Sequenced material: ileum tissue, taken 23 days after intestinal transplant. CDR3 sequence reads: CASSPFSSLRETQYF. The CDR3 DNA reads as TGTGCCAGTAGCCCCTTCAGTTCTCTGCGGGAGACCCAGTACTTC.